This T cell receptor beta chain was obtained from a study of cytomegalovirus exposure and HLA in healthy donors. Study-wide findings and caveats: The study recorded about 160 TCR beta chains that were cytomegalovirus-associated.

As regards this clone: Its antigen is not known.

13 Jbeta primers and 60 Vbeta primers were used for the PCR. Produced via immunoSEQ multiplex PCR; TCRdb's table is partial and in-frame only. The table shows about 210,000 clones, with roughly four fifths occurring only once. This sequence was found in a woman aged 45-65 years in good health and CMV-seropositive. The sequenced sample consisted of PBMCs.

The DNA of the CDR3 is TGTGCCAGTAGTATCGAAGCAGGGTTCGGTTATAGCAATCAGCCCCAGCATTTT. This sequence encodes CASSIEAGFGYSNQPQHF. The V gene is TRBV19, the J gene TRBJ1-5; D might be TRBD1 (5 bases). CDR1 LNHDA and CDR2 SQIVND come from the germline V gene (reference sequence). V was shortened by 3 bases and J by 0 bases, with 18 bases between the two germline ends. The CDR3 loop spans 18 amino acids. The whole variable domain, remainder taken from reference TRBV19 and TRBJ1-5, is DGGITQSPKYLFRKEGQNVTLSCEQNLNHDAMYWYRQDPGQGLRLIYYSQIVNDFQKGDIAEGYSVSREKKESFPLTVTSAQKNPTAFYLCASSIEAGFGYSNQPQHFGDGTRLSIL.